The 20 T cell receptor beta chains below all came from one sample that was sequenced in a study of PD-1 blockade in classical Hodgkin lymphoma. Some clones are missing from TCRdb's copy, which holds only in-frame ones; the method was immunoSEQ multiplex PCR. The sample has tens of thousands of clones, around 83% seen once. The time point: cycle 4 day 1 (C4D1), after five to seven weeks of nivolumab. All patients experienced relapse after autologous stem cell transplantation, and brentuximab vedotin exposure was variable. Thawed PBMCs yielded CD4+ T cells through magnetic negative selection. The sequencing here drew on CD4+ T cells from blood, taken before the fourth cycle of nivolumab. Source of these receptors: a human donor with classical Hodgkin lymphoma.

This chain uses TRBV6-1 with TRBJ1-5; D is ambiguous. CDR1 MNHNS and CDR2 SASEGT come from the germline V gene. Between the trimmed V and J ends, which lost 3 bases and 4 bases, there was a span of 10 bases. The CDR3 covers 14 residues. DNA for the CDR3: TGTGCCAGCAGTGAGCTAGCCGAAAATCAGCCCCAGCATTTT. Its translation is CASSELAENQPQHF.

The CDR3 spells CASSLWGGGGSYEQYF. The CDR3 coding sequence is TGTGCCAGCAGTTTATGGGGCGGGGGGGGATCCTACGAGCAGTACTTC. The rearrangement joins TRBV27 to TRBJ2-7, with 9 bases that match TRBD2. Germline CDR1 is MNHEY and CDR2 is SMNVEV (reference sequence). This CDR3 spans 16 amino acids. Trimming at V came to 1 base and at J to 1 base, leaving 5 bases not matched to a gene.

The rearrangement joins TRBV7-8 to TRBJ2-3; 8 bases fit TRBD2. CDR1 is SGHVS, CDR2 FQNEAQ, per germline. The ends lost 8 bases at V and 6 bases at J; junction bases unmatched: 16. This CDR3 region has 16 residues. The CDR3 here is CASGRFAGGGGDTQYF. The CDR3 region has the DNA TGTGCCAGCGGACGGTTTGCGGGAGGCGGAGGGGATACGCAGTATTTT.

V usage is TRBV11-3 and J usage is TRBJ2-2; D unresolved. CDR1 is SGHNT, CDR2 YENEEA, per germline. This CDR3 has 13 amino acids. Deletions cut 5 bases from V and 7 bases from J, with 11 bases between. CDR3 nucleotides: TGTGCCAGCAGCCGTTCCGTGGGCGGGGAGCTGTTTTTT. Protein sequence: CASSRSVGGELFF.

The chain combines TRBV18 with TRBJ2-3; the match to TRBD2 covers 7 bases. CDR3 length equals 13 residues. J gave up 9 bases and V 4 bases, and 7 bases lay outside the gene matches. Germline V lookup: CDR1 KGHSH, CDR2 LQKENI. CDR3 DNA sequence: TGTGCCAGCTCACTGGAGGGACTACCGACGCAGTATTTT. Amino acids: CASSLEGLPTQYF.

This rearrangement joins TRBV21-1 to TRBJ2-3; TRBD1 is the table's D call, not checked against the DNA. TRBV21-1 is a documented pseudogene. This CDR3 is 15 amino acids long. Here the CDR3 DNA reads TGTGCCAGCACTATGACAGGGGGCGAAACAGATACGCAGTATTTT. Its translation is CASTMTGGETDTQYF.

This clone was recorded a few times. The V and J genes are TRBV20-1 and TRBJ2-3; no clear D gene. Trimming took 5 bases from V and 2 from J, leaving 2 bases between them. The CDR3 contains 10 residues. Germline V gives CDR1 DFQATT, CDR2 SNEGSKA (reference sequence). The CDR3 nucleotides are TGCAGTGCTTCCACAGATACGCAGTATTTT. Translated: CSASTDTQYF.

The count of this clone is one. J is TRBJ2-7 and V is TRBV28, with 8 bases fitting TRBD2. V lost 2 bases, J lost 3 bases, and 12 bases stayed unmatched. Germline assignment: CDR1 MDHEN and CDR2 SYDVKM. The CDR3 is made up of 17 amino acids. The CDR3 region has the DNA TGTGCCAGCAGTTTACCTCTTTTTGCGGGAGGCGACTACGAGCAGTACTTC. As protein: CASSLPLFAGGDYEQYF. Together with reference TRBV28 and TRBJ2-7, the CDR3 gives the full variable domain: DVKVTQSSRYLVKRTGEKVFLECVQDMDHENMFWYRQDPGLGLRLIYFSYDVKMKEKGDIPEGYSVSREKKERFSLILESASTNQTSMYLCASSLPLFAGGDYEQYFGPGTRLTVT.

DNA of the CDR3: TGTGCCAGCAGTTTGAGCAGTTCGAACACCGGGGAGCTGTTTTTT. This encodes CASSLSSSNTGELFF. The gene calls are TRBV28 and TRBJ2-2; no definite D call. CDR3 size: 15 residues. Germline V lookup: CDR1 MDHEN, CDR2 SYDVKM. V lost 3 bases and J 0 bases, leaving 8 bases between the germline ends.

V usage is TRBV2 and J usage is TRBJ2-7, with 7 bases identical to TRBD2. The CDR3 is 14 residues long. After removal of 6 bases from V and 2 bases from J, the junction contained 7 bases not matched to a gene. The V gene's germline CDR1 is SNHLY and CDR2 FYNNEI. In nucleotides, the CDR3 is TGTGCCAGCAGAAGAAGGGACTACCCCTACGAGCAGTACTTC. Protein: CASRRRDYPYEQYF.

The table lists this clone with a few counts. V is TRBV5-1 and J is TRBJ2-7, with a possible D match to TRBD2 (5 bases). V was cut by 4 bases and J by 3 bases, with 14 bases left in between. The CDR3 has 14 residues. Germline CDR1 and CDR2: SGHRS and YFSETQ. The CDR3 DNA reads as TGCGCCAGCAGCCCCGAGGGAGCAGTCTACGAGCAGTACTTC. Residues: CASSPEGAVYEQYF.

The chain joins TRBV18 to TRBJ2-5, with D hard to call. Germline assignment: CDR1 KGHSH and CDR2 LQKENI. CDR3 length equals 13 residues. Trimming removed 2 bases at V and 2 bases at J, with 6 bases between. This chain's CDR3 is CASSPTRQETQYF. The CDR3 bases are TGTGCCAGCTCACCAACCAGGCAAGAGACCCAGTACTTC.

This chain uses TRBV6-5 with TRBJ2-7; TRBD1 matches 9 bases. CDR3 size: 15 residues. Germline CDR1 MNHEY, CDR2 SVGAGI. The junction had 9 bases not matched to a gene; V was cut back by 5 bases and J by 4 bases. The CDR3 nucleotides are TGTGCCAGCAGTCGATCCGGGACAGGGCGATACGAGCAGTACTTC. It translates to CASSRSGTGRYEQYF.

This clone came up once. V is TRBV29-1 and J is TRBJ2-1, with a weak D call TRBD1 (5 bases). Trimming stripped 0 bases from V and 9 bases from J, with 12 bases between. The germline V gene encodes CDR1 SQVTM and CDR2 ANQGSEA. The CDR3 totals 13 residues. The CDR3 here is CSVEEKQGGEQFF. The CDR3 DNA sequence: TGCAGCGTTGAAGAAAAGCAGGGCGGTGAGCAGTTCTTC.

The chain links TRBV19 to TRBJ2-3; 14 nucleotides agree with TRBD2. This CDR3 contains 15 residues. The germline V gene encodes CDR1 LNHDA and CDR2 SQIVND (reference sequence). The J segment lost 6 bases and the V segment lost 5 bases, leaving 4 bases of the junction unmatched. The DNA for the CDR3 is TGTGCCAGTAGTCTGGGACTAGCGGGAGTGGATACGCAGTATTTT. Its translation is CASSLGLAGVDTQYF.

This clone has only one observation. The chain combines TRBV29-1 with TRBJ2-5; D might be TRBD2 (5 bases). V was cut by 0 bases and J by 4 bases, with 12 bases left in between. The CDR3 has 14 amino acids. Looked up from germline, CDR1 is SQVTM and CDR2 is ANQGSEA. CDR3 sequence: CSVEEFRDGETQYF. The CDR3 nucleotides read TGCAGCGTTGAAGAGTTCCGGGATGGAGAGACCCAGTACTTC.

The chain uses TRBV28 and TRBJ2-7; 8 nucleotides align to TRBD2. CDR1 is MDHEN, CDR2 SYDVKM, per germline. Germline trimming cut 6 bases from V and 0 bases from J; bases unmatched to any gene: 7. This CDR3 contains 15 residues. The CDR3 sequence is CASSTSGSASYEQYF. As DNA, the CDR3 is TGTGCCAGCAGCACGAGCGGGAGTGCCTCCTACGAGCAGTACTTC.

This chain joins TRBV18 and TRBJ2-2, with 7 bases aligning to TRBD1. In germline, CDR1 is KGHSH, CDR2 LQKENI. With V trimmed by 2 bases and J by 6 bases, 3 bases remained unmatched. The CDR3 is 14 residues long. The CDR3 is CASSPGTVSGELFF. The CDR3 DNA sequence: TGTGCCAGCTCACCAGGGACAGTGTCCGGGGAGCTGTTTTTT. Full variable domain (missing parts from reference TRBV18 and TRBJ2-2): NAGVMQNPRHLVRRRGQEARLRCSPMKGHSHVYWYRQLPEEGLKFMVYLQKENIIDESGMPKERFSAEFPKEGPSILRIQQVVRGDSAAYFCASSPGTVSGELFFGEGSRLTVL.

The chain links TRBV29-1 to TRBJ2-4; a possible D gene is TRBD1 (6 bases). V was clipped by 4 bases and J by 0 bases, with 7 bases between them. This CDR3 spans 13 amino acids. Germline V gives CDR1 SQVTM, CDR2 ANQGSEA. CDR3 DNA sequence: TGCAGCGTTGGGGGGCGAGCCAAAAACATTCAGTACTTC. Translating it yields CSVGGRAKNIQYF.

This chain uses TRBV11-2 with TRBJ1-1; D ambiguous. Deletions cut 11 bases from V and 4 bases from J, with 17 bases between. CDR1 SGHAT and CDR2 FQNNGV come from the germline V gene. The CDR3 covers 13 residues. CDR3 nucleotide sequence: TGTGCCGGCAAGGTTGCTCTGGGCACTGAAGCTTTCTTT. Amino acid sequence: CAGKVALGTEAFF.